This T cell receptor (beta chain) comes out of a study of T cells in Graves' hyperthyroidism and ophthalmopathy. Points from the study as a whole: The blood repertoire included most of the expanded thyroid clonotypes above 0.001. A 13 V-J signature model discriminated ophthalmopathy versus stable hyperthyroidism.

Germline CDR1 reads SGHKS; CDR2 reads YYEKEE (reference sequence). Trimming took off 3 bases at V and 7 bases at J, with 11 bases between the two ends. The CDR3 totals 14 residues. The source material, RNA transcripts, was used to amplify TCR beta CDR3 regions. Primed by the HTBI set, a first-round RT-PCR was run on the TCR CDR3. A single record per CDR3 protein comes from TCRdb applying MiXCR to the multiplex PCR reads. Altogether approximately 380,000 distinct CDR3 sequences are present, less than 20% being singletons, with the ten largest covering 35% to 45%. This clonotype has only a few counts. The target antigen is unknown.

The origin of this receptor is a man younger than 35 with Graves' ophthalmopathy. The sequenced material came from blood. This chain uses TRBV5-5 with TRBJ1-6; D is uncertain. The CDR3 sequence: CASSWEDLNSPLHF. Written as DNA, the CDR3 is TGTGCCAGCAGCTGGGAGGACCTAAATTCACCCCTCCACTTT. Full variable domain (outside the CDR3, taken from reference TRBV5-5 and TRBJ1-6): DAGVTQSPTHLIKTRGQQVTLRCSPISGHKSVSWYQQVLGQGPQFIFQYYEKEERGRGNFPDRFSARQFPNYSSELNVNALLLGDSALYLCASSWEDLNSPLHFGNGTRLTVT.